This is a list of T cell receptor beta chains from one sample in a study of cytomegalovirus exposure and HLA in healthy donors. Only in-frame clones appear in the TCRdb table, and some are missing; sequencing was by immunoSEQ multiplex PCR. Among some 140,000 clones listed, roughly 79% were seen once. Material: PBMCs. The receptors stem from a man aged 18 to 30 in good health and CMV-seronegative. CDR3s include the opening cysteine and the closing phenylalanine or tryptophan. The D gene is left open where the match is weak.

d_call | j_call | v_call | cdr3_aa
. | TRBJ1-2 | TRBV4-1 | CASSQDFGIRGYGYTF
. | TRBJ1-1 | TRBV27 | CASSLSLAGNTEAFF
. | TRBJ2-4 | TRBV9 | CASSVAGGAKNSQYF
TRBD2 | TRBJ2-1 | TRBV4-3 | CASSQGLAGPNNEQFF
. | TRBJ1-2 | TRBV14 | CASSQAMAAAEDGYTF
. | TRBJ2-3 | TRBV7-9 | CASSLEGADTQYF
TRBD1 | TRBJ2-1 | TRBV27 | CASSLTGGEQFF
. | TRBJ2-2 | TRBV5-1 | CASSLGLGKNTGELFF
TRBD1 | TRBJ1-1 | TRBV4-3 | CASSQAGGNTEAFF
. | TRBJ2-1 | TRBV5-4 | CASSPPAWGVYNEQFF